The TCR beta chain under discussion was sequenced for a study of blood T cell repertoires in COVID-19. Germline V gene sequence: CDR1 KGHSH, CDR2 LQKENI. V shed 1 base, J shed 7 bases, and the junction held 5 bases outside the gene matches. This CDR3 contains 15 residues. The method was immunoSEQ multiplex PCR; TCRdb's version includes in-frame clones alone and lacks a portion of them. The sample lists roughly 340,000 clones, more than 75% occurring once. The chain carries TRBV18 and TRBJ2-1, with 9 bases matching TRBD2. The TCR originated in a woman between 18 and 29 years old who had recovered from COVID-19. Sequenced input: peripheral blood. CDR3 DNA: TGTGCCAGCTCACCACTGGCGGGAGGGCCGAATGAGCAGTTCTTC. It encodes CASSPLAGGPNEQFF.